The entry below describes one T cell receptor (beta chain). The CDR3 runs 16 residues. Trimming took off 2 bases at V and 6 bases at J, with 16 bases between the two ends. Germline CDR1 MGHRA, CDR2 YSYEKL. Here immunoSEQ multiplex PCR was the method, and the copy in TCRdb shows in-frame clones only, minus some. The table lists fewer than 55,000 clones, 80% of them singletons, with about 30% in the top ten. Stated time point: blood 2 weeks post-SBRT. Treatment described: 15 Gy SBRT to primary tumor, nephrectomy 4 weeks later. This entry belongs to a study of radiation and T cells in renal cell carcinoma.

Sequencing used blood, obtained from a patient whose treatment included radiotherapy and nephrectomy. The chain employs TRBV4-1 and TRBJ2-2; a possible D gene is TRBD1 (5 bases). The source of this sequence is a woman in her seventies with renal cell carcinoma. The CDR3 DNA reads as TGCGCCAGCAGCCAATTGTGGGATTGGGGCTCCGGGGAGCTGTTTTTT. Encoded protein: CASSQLWDWGSGELFF.